One sample yielded the 8 T cell receptor beta chains listed below, sequenced in a study of control samples from healthy donors and cancer patients. Using immunoSEQ multiplex PCR, the repertoire was profiled, and TCRdb retains in-frame clones only, with some absent. The top ten hold approximately 5.1% of the sample, which has tens of thousands of clones, roughly 87% seen once. Sequences were obtained from PBMCs. The receptors here all came from a man between 60 and 70 years old with colorectal cancer.

The chain links TRBV5-1 to TRBJ1-5, with TRBD1 as a possible D gene (5 bases). The V gene lost 2 bases and the J gene lost 4 bases, with 13 bases spanning the gap. The CDR3 consists of 15 residues. Germline lookup yields CDR1 SGHRS and CDR2 YFSETQ. The CDR3 DNA is TGCGCCAGCAGCTTAAGGGGAGGATCAAATCAGCCCCAGCATTTT. Amino acid sequence: CASSLRGGSNQPQHF.

The chain uses TRBV7-9 and TRBJ2-1; 8 bases match TRBD1. CDR1 and CDR2 (germline): SEHNR, FQNEAQ (reference sequence). V lost 4 bases and J lost 9; bases outside the gene matches: 17. The CDR3 contains 17 residues. CDR3 sequence reads: CASSSKNTGQEGGEQFF. The CDR3 DNA sequence: TGTGCCAGCAGCTCGAAAAATACGGGACAGGAAGGGGGTGAGCAGTTCTTC.

V usage is TRBV19 and J usage is TRBJ2-1; 7 bases line up with TRBD2. The CDR3 totals 15 residues. The germline gives CDR1 LNHDA, CDR2 SQIVND (reference sequence). The trim removed 4 bases at V and 2 bases at J, leaving 5 bases unmatched. The chain's CDR3 is CASSTDGGTYNEQFF. The DNA for the CDR3 is TGTGCCAGTAGTACAGACGGGGGGACCTACAATGAGCAGTTCTTC.

The rearrangement uses TRBV6-2 or TRBV6-3 and TRBJ2-1; a weak D match, TRBD2 (5 bases). The ends were cut back, 2 bases at V and 4 bases at J, with 9 bases in the middle. CDR1 MNHEY and CDR2 SVGEGT come from the germline V gene. CDR3 length: 14 residues. This CDR3 reads CASSYPERYNEQFF. DNA for the CDR3: TGTGCCAGCAGTTACCCCGAGCGGTACAATGAGCAGTTCTTC.

The J gene is TRBJ1-2, the V gene TRBV30; D call uncertain. V lost 3 bases and J lost 0, with 20 bases in between. The CDR3 runs to 17 residues. The germline gives CDR1 GTSNPN, CDR2 SVGIG (reference sequence). The DNA for the CDR3 is TGTGCCTGGAGCGATATCCCGACTGGTATTACTAACTATGGCTACACCTTC. This codes for CAWSDIPTGITNYGYTF.

The genes are TRBV9 and TRBJ2-2; TRBD2 agrees at 10 bases. The V and J ends lost 3 bases and 6 bases, in that order; junction bases with no gene match: 8. This CDR3 spans 16 amino acids. The germline gives CDR1 SGDLS, CDR2 YYNGEE. Written as DNA, the CDR3 is TGTGCCAGCAGCGATAAGCGGGGGGGCCTCCCCGGGGAGCTGTTTTTT. The encoded protein is CASSDKRGGLPGELFF.

J is TRBJ2-3 and V is TRBV19; 7 nucleotides agree with TRBD2. This CDR3 is 15 amino acids long. Germline V gene sequence: CDR1 LNHDA, CDR2 SQIVND (reference sequence). V lost 5 bases and J lost 5; bases outside the gene matches: 10. CDR3 sequence: CASSPGTTAGDTQYF. The CDR3 nucleotides read TGTGCCAGTAGTCCCGGGACTACCGCAGGAGATACGCAGTATTTT.

This clone has a handful of counts. This rearrangement joins TRBV19 to TRBJ1-3; tentatively, D is TRBD1 (6 bases). Trimming shortened V by 3 bases and J by 2 bases, and 11 bases separated the two germline ends. Germline CDR1 reads LNHDA; CDR2 reads SQIVND (reference sequence). This CDR3 has 15 amino acids. The DNA for the CDR3 is TGTGCCAGTAGTATCTGGACAGCCACTGGAAACACCATATATTTT. Amino acid sequence: CASSIWTATGNTIYF.